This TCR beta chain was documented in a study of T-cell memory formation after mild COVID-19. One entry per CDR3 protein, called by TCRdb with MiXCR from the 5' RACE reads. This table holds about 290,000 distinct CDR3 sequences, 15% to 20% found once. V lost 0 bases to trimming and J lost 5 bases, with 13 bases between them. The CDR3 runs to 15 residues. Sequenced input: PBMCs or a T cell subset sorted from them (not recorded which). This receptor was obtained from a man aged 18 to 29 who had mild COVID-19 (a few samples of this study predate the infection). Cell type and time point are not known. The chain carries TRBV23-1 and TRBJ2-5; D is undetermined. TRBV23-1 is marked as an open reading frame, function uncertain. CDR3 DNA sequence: TGCGCCAGCAGTCAATCGCTTAACAGTTGTGAGACCCAGTACTTC. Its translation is CASSQSLNSCETQYF.